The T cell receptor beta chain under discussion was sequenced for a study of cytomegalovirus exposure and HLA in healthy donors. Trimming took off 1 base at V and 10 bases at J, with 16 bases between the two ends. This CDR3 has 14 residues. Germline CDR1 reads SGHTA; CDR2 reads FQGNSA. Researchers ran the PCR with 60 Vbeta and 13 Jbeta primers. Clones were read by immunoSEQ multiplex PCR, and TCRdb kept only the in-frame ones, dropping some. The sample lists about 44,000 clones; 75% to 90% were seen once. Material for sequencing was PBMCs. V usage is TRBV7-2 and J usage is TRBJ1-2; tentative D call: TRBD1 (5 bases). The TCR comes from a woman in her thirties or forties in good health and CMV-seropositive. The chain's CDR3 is CASSLDPGSRSYTF. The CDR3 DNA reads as TGTGCCAGCAGCTTAGATCCAGGGTCCCGTTCCTACACCTTC.